This TCR beta chain was identified during a study of cytomegalovirus exposure and HLA in healthy donors. The PCR used 60 Vbeta and 13 Jbeta primers. The data were produced by immunoSEQ multiplex PCR, yet TCRdb's version contains in-frame clones alone and is incomplete. This sample has 98,000 or so clones; about 80% occur once, and the top ten carry 2% to 2.5%. CDR1 is MDHEN, CDR2 SYDVKM, per germline. V was cut by 3 bases and J by 3 bases, with 8 bases left in between. The CDR3 has 13 amino acids. With regard to this clone: Its antigen is not known.

Findings and limits, study-wide: Altogether, around 160 TCR beta chains were recorded as cytomegalovirus-associated. A missense variant in DCLRE1C was later tied to TCR beta V- and J-gene trimming. Certain indistinguishable V segments, among them TRBV6-2 and TRBV6-3, were excluded.

V usage is TRBV28 and J usage is TRBJ1-2; D ambiguous. The TCR was taken from a man between 40 and 49 years old in good health and CMV-seronegative. Sequences were obtained from PBMCs. The CDR3 nucleotides are TGTGCCAGCAGTTTGGGCCTCTACTATGGCTACACCTTC. It encodes CASSLGLYYGYTF.